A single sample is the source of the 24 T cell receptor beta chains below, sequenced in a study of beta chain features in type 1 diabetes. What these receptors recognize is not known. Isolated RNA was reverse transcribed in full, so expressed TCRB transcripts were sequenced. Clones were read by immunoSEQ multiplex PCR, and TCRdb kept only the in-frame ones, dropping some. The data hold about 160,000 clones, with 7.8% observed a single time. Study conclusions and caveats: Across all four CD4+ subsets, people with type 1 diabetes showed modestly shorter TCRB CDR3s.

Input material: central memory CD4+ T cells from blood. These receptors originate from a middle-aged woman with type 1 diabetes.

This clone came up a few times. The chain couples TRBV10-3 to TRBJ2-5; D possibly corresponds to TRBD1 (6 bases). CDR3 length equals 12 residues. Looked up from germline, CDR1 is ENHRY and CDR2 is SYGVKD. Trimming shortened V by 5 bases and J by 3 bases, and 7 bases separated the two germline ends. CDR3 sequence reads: CAISRQEETQYF. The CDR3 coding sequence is TGTGCCATCAGTCGACAGGAAGAGACCCAGTACTTC.

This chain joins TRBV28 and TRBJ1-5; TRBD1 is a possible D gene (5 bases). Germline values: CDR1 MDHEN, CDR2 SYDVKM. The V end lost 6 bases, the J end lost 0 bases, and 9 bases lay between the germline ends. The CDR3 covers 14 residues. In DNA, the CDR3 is TGTGCCAGCAGCCGGGGGGATAGCAATCAGCCCCAGCATTTT. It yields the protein CASSRGDSNQPQHF.

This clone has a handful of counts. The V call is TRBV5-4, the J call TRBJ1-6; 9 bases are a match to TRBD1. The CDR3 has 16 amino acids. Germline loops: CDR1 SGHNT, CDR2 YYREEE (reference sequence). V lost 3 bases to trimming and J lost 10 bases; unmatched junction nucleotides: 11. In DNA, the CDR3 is TGTGCCAGCAGCTCATCCTCGGGACAGGGAAACTCACCCCTCCACTTT. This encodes CASSSSSGQGNSPLHF.

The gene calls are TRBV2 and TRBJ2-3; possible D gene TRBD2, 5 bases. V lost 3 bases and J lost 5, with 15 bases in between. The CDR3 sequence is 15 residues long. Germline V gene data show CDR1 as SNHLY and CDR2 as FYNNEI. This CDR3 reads CASSDDTTAGDTQYF. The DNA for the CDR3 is TGTGCCAGCAGTGATGACACCACGGCGGGAGATACGCAGTATTTT.

The CDR3 region has the DNA TGTGCCAGCCTACGGAGGGCCTCGGACTACACCTTC. Residues: CASLRRASDYTF. The J gene is TRBJ1-2, the V gene TRBV28; no clear D. The CDR3 extends over 12 amino acids. CDR1 is MDHEN, CDR2 SYDVKM, per germline. V was trimmed by 8 bases and J by 10 bases, leaving 17 bases between them.

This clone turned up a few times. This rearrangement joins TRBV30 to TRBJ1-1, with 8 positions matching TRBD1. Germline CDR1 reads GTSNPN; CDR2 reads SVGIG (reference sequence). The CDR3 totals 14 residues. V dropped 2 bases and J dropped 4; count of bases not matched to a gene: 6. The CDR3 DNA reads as TGTGCCTGGAGTCCTCAGGGGGCACGCACTGAAGCTTTCTTT. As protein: CAWSPQGARTEAFF.

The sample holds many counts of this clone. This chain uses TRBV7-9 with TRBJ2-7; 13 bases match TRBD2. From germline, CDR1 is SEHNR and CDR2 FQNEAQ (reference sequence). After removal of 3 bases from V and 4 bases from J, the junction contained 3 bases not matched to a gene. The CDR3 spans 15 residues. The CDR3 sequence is CASSLGLAGRYEQYF. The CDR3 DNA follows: TGTGCCAGCAGCTTGGGACTAGCGGGGCGATACGAGCAGTACTTC.

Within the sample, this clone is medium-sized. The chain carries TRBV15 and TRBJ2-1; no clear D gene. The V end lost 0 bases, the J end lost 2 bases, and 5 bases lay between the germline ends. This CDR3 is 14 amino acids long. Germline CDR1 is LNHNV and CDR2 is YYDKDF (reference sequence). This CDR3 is CATSRDQTYNEQFF. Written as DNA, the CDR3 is TGTGCCACCAGCAGAGATCAAACCTACAATGAGCAGTTCTTC.

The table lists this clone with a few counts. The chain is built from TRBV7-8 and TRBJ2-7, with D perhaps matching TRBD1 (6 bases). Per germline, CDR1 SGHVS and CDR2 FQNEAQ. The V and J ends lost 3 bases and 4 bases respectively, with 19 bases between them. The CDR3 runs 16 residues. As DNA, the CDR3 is TGTGCCAGCAGCTTCATGACGTTGGGGGCAATTTACGAGCAGTACTTC. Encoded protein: CASSFMTLGAIYEQYF. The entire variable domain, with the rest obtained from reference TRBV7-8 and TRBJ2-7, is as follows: GAGVSQSPRYKVAKRGQDVALRCDPISGHVSLFWYQQALGQGPEFLTYFQNEAQLDKSGLPSDRFFAERPEGSVSTLKIQRTQQEDSAVYLCASSFMTLGAIYEQYFGPGTRLTVT.

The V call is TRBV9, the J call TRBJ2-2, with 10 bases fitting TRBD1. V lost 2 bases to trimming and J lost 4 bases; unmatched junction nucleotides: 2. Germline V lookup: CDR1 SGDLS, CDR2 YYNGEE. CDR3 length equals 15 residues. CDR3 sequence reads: CASSVGQGGTGELFF. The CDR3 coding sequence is TGTGCCAGCAGCGTTGGACAGGGGGGCACCGGGGAGCTGTTTTTT.

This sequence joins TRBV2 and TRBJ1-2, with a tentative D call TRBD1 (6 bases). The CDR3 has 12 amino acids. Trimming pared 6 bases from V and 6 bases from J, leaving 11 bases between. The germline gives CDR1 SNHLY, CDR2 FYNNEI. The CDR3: CASRDSQNGYTF. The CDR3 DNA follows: TGTGCCAGCAGGGACAGCCAAAATGGCTACACCTTC.

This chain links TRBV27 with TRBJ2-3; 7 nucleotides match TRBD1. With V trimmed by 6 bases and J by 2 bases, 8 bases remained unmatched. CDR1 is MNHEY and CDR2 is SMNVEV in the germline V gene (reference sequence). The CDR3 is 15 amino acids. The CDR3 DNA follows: TGTGCCAGCAGGCCTCGGGACAGACACACAGATACGCAGTATTTT. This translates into CASRPRDRHTDTQYF.

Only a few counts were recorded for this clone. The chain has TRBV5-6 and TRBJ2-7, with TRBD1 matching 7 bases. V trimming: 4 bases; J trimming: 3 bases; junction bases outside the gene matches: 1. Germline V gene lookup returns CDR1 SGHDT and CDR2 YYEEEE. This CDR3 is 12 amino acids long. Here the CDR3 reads CASSRTGYEQYF. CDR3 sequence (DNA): TGTGCCAGCAGCCGGACAGGCTACGAGCAGTACTTC. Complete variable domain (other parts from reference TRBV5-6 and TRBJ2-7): DAGVTQSPTHLIKTRGQQVTLRCSPKSGHDTVSWYQQALGQGPQFIFQYYEEEERQRGNFPDRFSGHQFPNYSSELNVNALLLGDSALYLCASSRTGYEQYFGPGTRLTVT.

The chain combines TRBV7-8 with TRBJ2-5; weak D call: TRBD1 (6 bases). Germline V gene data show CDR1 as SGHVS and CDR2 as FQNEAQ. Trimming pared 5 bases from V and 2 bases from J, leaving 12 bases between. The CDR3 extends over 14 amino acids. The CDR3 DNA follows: TGTGCCAGCAGCACGGGACATACGCAAGAGACCCAGTACTTC. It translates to CASSTGHTQETQYF. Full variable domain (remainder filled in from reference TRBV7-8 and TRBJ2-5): GAGVSQSPRYKVAKRGQDVALRCDPISGHVSLFWYQQALGQGPEFLTYFQNEAQLDKSGLPSDRFFAERPEGSVSTLKIQRTQQEDSAVYLCASSTGHTQETQYFGPGTRLLVL.

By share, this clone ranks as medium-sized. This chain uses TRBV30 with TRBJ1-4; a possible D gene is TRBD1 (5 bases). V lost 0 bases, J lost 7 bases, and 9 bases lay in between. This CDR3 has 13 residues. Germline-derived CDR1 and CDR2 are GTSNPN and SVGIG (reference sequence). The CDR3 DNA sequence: TGTGCCTGGAGTGTACATCAGGGTGAAAAACTGTTTTTT. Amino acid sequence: CAWSVHQGEKLFF.

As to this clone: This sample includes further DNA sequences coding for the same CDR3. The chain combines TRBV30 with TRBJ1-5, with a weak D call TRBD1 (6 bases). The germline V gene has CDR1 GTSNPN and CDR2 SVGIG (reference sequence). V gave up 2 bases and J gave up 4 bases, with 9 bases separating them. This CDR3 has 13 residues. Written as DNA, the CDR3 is TGTGCCTGGAGTAGTCAGGGGAATCAGCCCCAGCATTTT. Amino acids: CAWSSQGNQPQHF. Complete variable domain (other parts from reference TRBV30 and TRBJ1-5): SQTIHQWPATLVQPVGSPLSLECTVEGTSNPNLYWYRQAAGRGLQLLFYSVGIGQISSEVPQNLSASRPQDRQFILSSKKLLLSDSGFYLCAWSSQGNQPQHFGDGTRLSIL.

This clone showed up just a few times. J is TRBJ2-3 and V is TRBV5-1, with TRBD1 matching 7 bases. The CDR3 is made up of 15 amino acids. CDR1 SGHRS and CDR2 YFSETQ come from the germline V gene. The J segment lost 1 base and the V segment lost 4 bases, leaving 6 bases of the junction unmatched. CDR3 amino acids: CASSPRGPGTDTQYF. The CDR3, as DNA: TGCGCCAGCAGCCCGAGGGGGCCCGGCACAGATACGCAGTATTTT. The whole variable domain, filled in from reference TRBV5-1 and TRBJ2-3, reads KAGVTQTPRYLIKTRGQQVTLSCSPISGHRSVSWYQQTPGQGLQFLFEYFSETQRNKGNFPGRFSGRQFSNSRSEMNVSTLELGDSALYLCASSPRGPGTDTQYFGPGTRLTVL.

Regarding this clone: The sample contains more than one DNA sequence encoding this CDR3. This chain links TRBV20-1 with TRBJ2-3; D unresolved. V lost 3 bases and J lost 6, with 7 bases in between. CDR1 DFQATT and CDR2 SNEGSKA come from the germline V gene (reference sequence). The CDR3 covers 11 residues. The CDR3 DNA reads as TGCAGTGCTAGTCCTACCGATACGCAGTATTTT. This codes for CSASPTDTQYF.

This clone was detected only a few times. CDR3 amino acids: CASSHQRGGQETQYF. CDR3 coding DNA: TGTGCCAGCTCACATCAAAGGGGGGGACAAGAGACCCAGTACTTC. The chain employs TRBV18 and TRBJ2-5, with D possibly TRBD2 on 7 matching bases. CDR3 length: 15 residues. CDR1 and CDR2 (germline): KGHSH, LQKENI. V lost 4 bases, J lost 2 bases, and 14 bases lay in between.

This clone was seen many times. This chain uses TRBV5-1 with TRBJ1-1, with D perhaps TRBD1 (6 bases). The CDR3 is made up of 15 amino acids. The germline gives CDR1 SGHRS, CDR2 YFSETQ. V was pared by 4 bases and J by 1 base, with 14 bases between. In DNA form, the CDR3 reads TGCGCCAGCAGCCCAACACAGGGCCAGAACACTGAAGCTTTCTTT. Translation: CASSPTQGQNTEAFF. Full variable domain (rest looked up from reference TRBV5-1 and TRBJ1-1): KAGVTQTPRYLIKTRGQQVTLSCSPISGHRSVSWYQQTPGQGLQFLFEYFSETQRNKGNFPGRFSGRQFSNSRSEMNVSTLELGDSALYLCASSPTQGQNTEAFFGQGTRLTVV.

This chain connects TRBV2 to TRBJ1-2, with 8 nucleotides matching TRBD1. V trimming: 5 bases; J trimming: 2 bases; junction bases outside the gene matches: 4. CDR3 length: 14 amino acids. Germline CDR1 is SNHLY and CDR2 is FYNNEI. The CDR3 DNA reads TGTGCCAGCAGTAGGACAGGGTTAAACTATGGCTACACCTTC. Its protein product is CASSRTGLNYGYTF. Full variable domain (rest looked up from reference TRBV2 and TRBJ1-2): EPEVTQTPSHQVTQMGQEVILRCVPISNHLYFYWYRQILGQKVEFLVSFYNNEISEKSEIFDDQFSVERPDGSNFTLKIRSTKLEDSAMYFCASSRTGLNYGYTFGSGTRLTVV.

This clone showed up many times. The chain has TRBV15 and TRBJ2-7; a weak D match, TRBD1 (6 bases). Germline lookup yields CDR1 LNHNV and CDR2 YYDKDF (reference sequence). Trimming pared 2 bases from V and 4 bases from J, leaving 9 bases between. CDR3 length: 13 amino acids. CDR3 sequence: CATSRWQGYEQYF. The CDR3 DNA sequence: TGTGCCACCAGCAGATGGCAGGGGTACGAGCAGTACTTC. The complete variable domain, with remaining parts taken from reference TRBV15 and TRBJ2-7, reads DAMVIQNPRYQVTQFGKPVTLSCSQTLNHNVMYWYQQKSSQAPKLLFHYYDKDFNNEADTPDNFQSRRPNTSFCFLDIRSPGLGDTAMYLCATSRWQGYEQYFGPGTRLTVT.

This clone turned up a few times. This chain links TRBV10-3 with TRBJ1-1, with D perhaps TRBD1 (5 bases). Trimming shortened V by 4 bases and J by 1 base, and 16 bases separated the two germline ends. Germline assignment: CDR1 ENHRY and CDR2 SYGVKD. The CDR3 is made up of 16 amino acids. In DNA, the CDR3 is TGTGCCATCAGTGGAGGTTACAGGAGAAAGAACACTGAAGCTTTCTTT. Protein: CAISGGYRRKNTEAFF.

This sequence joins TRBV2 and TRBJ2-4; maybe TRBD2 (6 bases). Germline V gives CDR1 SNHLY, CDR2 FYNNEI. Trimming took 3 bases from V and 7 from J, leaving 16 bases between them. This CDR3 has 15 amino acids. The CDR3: CASSDVGVGSNIQYF. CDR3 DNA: TGTGCCAGCAGTGACGTAGGGGTCGGGAGCAACATTCAGTACTTC.